This T cell receptor beta chain is drawn from a study of blood T cell repertoires in COVID-19. Authors' data handling: Amplification with reference gene primers provided the estimates of nucleated cell counts. Clones were read by immunoSEQ multiplex PCR, and TCRdb kept only the in-frame ones, dropping some. The V and J calls and clone size come from that table; D and trimming were worked out from the DNA. The repertoire holds over 80,000 clones, with 70% to 90% as singletons. After removal of 4 bases from V and 6 bases from J, the junction contained 15 bases not matched to a gene. Germline V CDR1 and CDR2: SGDLS, YYNGEE. The CDR3 runs 16 residues.

The genes are TRBV9 and TRBJ2-7; 8 nucleotides align to TRBD2. The material sequenced was peripheral blood. The clonotype was recovered from a woman of 80 years or more with acute or convalescent COVID-19. The CDR3 nucleotides are TGTGCCAGCAGCACTCACTCGGGACTAGTAGGTCGCGAGCAGTACTTC. This sequence encodes CASSTHSGLVGREQYF.